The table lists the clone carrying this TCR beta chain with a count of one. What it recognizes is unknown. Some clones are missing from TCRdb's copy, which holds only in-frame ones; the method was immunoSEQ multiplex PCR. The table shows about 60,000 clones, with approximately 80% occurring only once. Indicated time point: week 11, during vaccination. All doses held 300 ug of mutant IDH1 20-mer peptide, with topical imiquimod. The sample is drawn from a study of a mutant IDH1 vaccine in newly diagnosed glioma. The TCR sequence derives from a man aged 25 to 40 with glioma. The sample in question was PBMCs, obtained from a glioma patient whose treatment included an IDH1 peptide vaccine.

The CDR3 protein is CASYEGYTF. The CDR3 coding sequence is TGCGCCAGCTATGAGGGCTACACCTTC. This chain links TRBV5-1 with TRBJ1-2; no clear D gene. The CDR3 sequence is 9 residues long. Germline V lookup: CDR1 SGHRS, CDR2 YFSETQ. Between the trimmed V and J ends, which lost 7 bases and 8 bases, there was a span of 6 bases.